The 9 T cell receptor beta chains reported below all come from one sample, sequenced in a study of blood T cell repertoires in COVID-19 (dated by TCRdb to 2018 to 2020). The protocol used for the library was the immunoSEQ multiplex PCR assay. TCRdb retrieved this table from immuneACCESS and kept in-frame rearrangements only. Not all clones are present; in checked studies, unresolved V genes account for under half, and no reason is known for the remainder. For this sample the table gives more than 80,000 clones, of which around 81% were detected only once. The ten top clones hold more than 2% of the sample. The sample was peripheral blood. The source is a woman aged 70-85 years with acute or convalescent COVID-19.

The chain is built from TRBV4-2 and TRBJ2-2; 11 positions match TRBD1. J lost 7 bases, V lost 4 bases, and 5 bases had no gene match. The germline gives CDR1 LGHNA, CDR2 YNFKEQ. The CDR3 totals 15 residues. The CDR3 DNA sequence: TGTGCCAGCAGCCGGGGACAGGGGGAGAACGGGGAGCTGTTTTTT. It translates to CASSRGQGENGELFF.

In DNA, the CDR3 is TGTGCCAGCAGTCTCCTAGGGGATTACACTGAAGCTTTCTTT. Translating it yields CASSLLGDYTEAFF. The rearrangement uses TRBV28 and TRBJ1-1; perhaps TRBD1 as D (5 bases). V was pared by 5 bases and J by 3 bases, with 13 bases between. The CDR3 extends over 14 amino acids. Germline lookup yields CDR1 MDHEN and CDR2 SYDVKM. Full variable domain (missing parts from reference TRBV28 and TRBJ1-1): DVKVTQSSRYLVKRTGEKVFLECVQDMDHENMFWYRQDPGLGLRLIYFSYDVKMKEKGDIPEGYSVSREKKERFSLILESASTNQTSMYLCASSLLGDYTEAFFGQGTRLTVV.

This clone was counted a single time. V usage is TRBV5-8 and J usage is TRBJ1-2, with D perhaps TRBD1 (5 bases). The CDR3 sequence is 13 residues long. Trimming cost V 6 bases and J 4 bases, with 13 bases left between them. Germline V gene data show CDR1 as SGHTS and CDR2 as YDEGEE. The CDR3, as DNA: TGTGCCAGCACCTTCTCGGGGGTCTATGGCTACACCTTC. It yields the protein CASTFSGVYGYTF.

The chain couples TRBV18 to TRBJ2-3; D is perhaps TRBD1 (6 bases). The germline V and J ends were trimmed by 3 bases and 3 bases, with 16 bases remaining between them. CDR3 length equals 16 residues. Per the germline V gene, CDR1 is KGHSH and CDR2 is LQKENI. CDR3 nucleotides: TGTGCCAGCTCACCTCCGACAGGCTGGGGAACAGATACGCAGTATTTT. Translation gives CASSPPTGWGTDTQYF.

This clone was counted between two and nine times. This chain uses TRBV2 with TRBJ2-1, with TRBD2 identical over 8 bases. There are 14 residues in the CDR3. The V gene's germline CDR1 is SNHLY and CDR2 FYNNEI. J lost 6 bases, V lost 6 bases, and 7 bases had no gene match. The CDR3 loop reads CASRVSAGANEQFF. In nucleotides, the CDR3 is TGTGCCAGCAGAGTGTCAGCGGGGGCCAATGAGCAGTTCTTC.

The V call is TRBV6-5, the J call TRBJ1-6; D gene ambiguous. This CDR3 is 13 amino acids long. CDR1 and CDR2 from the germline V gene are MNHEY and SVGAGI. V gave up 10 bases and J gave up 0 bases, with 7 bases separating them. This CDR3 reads CATLSSYNSPLHF. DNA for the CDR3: TGTGCCACCCTGAGCTCCTATAATTCACCCCTCCACTTT.

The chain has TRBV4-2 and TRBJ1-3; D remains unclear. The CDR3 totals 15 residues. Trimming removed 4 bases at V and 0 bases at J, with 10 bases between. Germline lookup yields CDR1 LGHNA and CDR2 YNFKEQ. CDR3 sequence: CASSPQEVSGNTIYF. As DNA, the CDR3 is TGTGCCAGCAGCCCCCAAGAGGTCTCTGGAAACACCATATATTTT.

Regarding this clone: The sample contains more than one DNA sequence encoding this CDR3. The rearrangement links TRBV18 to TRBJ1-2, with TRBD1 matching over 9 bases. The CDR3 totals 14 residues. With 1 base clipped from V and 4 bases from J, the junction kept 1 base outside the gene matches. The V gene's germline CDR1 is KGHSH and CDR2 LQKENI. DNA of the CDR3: TGTGCCAGCTCACCACAGGGACAGGGCTATGGCTACACCTTC. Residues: CASSPQGQGYGYTF.

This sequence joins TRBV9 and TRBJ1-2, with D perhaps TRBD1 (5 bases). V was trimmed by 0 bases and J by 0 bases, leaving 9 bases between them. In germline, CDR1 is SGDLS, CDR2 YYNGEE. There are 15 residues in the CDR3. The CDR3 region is CASSVGPGSNYGYTF. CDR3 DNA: TGTGCCAGCAGCGTAGGTCCAGGGTCTAACTATGGCTACACCTTC. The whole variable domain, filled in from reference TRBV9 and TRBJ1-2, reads DSGVTQTPKHLITATGQRVTLRCSPRSGDLSVYWYQQSLDQGLQFLIQYYNGEERAKGNILERFSAQQFPDLHSELNLSSLELGDSALYFCASSVGPGSNYGYTFGSGTRLTVV.